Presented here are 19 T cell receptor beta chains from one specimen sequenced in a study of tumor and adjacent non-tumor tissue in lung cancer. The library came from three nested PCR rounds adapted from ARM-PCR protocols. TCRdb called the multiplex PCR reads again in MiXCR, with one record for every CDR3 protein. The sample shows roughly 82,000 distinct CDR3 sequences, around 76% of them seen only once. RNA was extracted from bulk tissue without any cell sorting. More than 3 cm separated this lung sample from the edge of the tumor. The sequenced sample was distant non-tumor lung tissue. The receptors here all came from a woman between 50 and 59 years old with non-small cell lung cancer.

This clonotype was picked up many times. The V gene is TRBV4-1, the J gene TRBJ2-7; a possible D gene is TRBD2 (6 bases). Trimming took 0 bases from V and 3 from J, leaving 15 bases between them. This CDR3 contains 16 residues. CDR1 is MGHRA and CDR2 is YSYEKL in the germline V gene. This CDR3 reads CASSQEVASAHYEQYF. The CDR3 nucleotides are TGCGCCAGCAGCCAAGAAGTGGCTAGCGCTCACTACGAGCAGTACTTC.

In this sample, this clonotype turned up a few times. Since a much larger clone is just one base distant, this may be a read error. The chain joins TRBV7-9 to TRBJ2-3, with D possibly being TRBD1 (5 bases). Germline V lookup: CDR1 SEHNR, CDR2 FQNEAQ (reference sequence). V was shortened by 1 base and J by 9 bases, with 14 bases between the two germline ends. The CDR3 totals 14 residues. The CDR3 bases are TGTGCCAGCAGCTTAGGCAGGGAAGCGACAACGCAGTATTTT. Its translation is CASSLGREATTQYF.

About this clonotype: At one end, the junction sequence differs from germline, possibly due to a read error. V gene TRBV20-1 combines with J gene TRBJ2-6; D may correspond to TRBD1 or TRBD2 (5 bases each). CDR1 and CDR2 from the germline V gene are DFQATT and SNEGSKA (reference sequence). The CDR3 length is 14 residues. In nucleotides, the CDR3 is TGCAGTACTAGAGGGGAGACTGGGGCCAACGTCCTGACTTTC. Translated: CSTRGETGANVLTF.

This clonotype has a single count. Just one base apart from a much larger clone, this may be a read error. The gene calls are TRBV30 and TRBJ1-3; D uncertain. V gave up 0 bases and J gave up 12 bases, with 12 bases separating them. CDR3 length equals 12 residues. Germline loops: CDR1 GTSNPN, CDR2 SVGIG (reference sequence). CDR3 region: CAWSVSGQVIYF. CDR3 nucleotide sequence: TGTGCCTGGAGTGTATCGGGCCAGGTCATATATTTT.

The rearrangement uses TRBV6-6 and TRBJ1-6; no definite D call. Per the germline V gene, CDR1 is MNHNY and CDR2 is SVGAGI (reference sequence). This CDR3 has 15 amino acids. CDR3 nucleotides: TGTGTCAACACCATCTCCGGGTCCCTTTATTCACCCCTCCACTTT. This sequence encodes CVNTISGSLYSPLHF.

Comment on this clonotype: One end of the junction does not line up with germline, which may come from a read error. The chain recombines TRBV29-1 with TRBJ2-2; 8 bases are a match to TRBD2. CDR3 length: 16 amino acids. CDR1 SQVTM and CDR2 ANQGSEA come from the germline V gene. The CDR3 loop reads CSLMTSEREGTGELFF. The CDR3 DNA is TGCAGCCTGATGACTAGCGAGAGGGAAGGCACCGGGGAGTTGTTTTTT.

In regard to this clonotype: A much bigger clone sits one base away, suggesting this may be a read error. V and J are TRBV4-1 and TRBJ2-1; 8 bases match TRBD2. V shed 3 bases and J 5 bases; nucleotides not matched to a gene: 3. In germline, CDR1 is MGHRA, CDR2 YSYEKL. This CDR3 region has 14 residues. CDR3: CASSHVSGNNEQFF. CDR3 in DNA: TGCGCCAGCAGCCATGTTAGCGGGAACAATGAGCAGTTCTTC.

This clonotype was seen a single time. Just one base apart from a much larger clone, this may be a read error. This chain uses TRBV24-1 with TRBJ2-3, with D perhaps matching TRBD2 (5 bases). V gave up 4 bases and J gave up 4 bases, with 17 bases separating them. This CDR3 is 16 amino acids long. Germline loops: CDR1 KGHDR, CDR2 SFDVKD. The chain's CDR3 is CATSDSLAGGADTQYF. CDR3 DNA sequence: TGTGCCACCAGTGACTCCTTGGCAGGAGGCGCAGATACGCAGTATTTT.

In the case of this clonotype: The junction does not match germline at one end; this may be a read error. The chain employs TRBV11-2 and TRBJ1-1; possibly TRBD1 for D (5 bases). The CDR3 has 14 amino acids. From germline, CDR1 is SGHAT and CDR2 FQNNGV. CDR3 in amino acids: CASSLLMQGTEVFF. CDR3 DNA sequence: TGTGCCAGCAGCTTGTTAATGCAGGGAACTGAAGTTTTCTTT.

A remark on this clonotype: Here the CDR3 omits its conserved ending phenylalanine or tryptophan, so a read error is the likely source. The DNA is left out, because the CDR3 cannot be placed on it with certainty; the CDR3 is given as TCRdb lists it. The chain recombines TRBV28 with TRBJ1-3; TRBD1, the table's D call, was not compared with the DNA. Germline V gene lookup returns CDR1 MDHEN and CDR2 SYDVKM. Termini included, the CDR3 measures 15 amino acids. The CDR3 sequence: CASSSGTGSGNTIYV.

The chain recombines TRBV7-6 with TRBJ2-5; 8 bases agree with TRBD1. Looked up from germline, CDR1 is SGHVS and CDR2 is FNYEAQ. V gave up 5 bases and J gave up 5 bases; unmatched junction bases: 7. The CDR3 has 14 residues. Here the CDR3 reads CASSRGQGSETQYF. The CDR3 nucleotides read TGTGCCAGCAGCCGAGGACAGGGTAGTGAGACCCAGTACTTC. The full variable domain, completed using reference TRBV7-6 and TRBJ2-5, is GAGVSQSPRYKVTKRGQDVALRCDPISGHVSLYWYRQALGQGPEFLTYFNYEAQQDKSGLPNDRFSAERPEGSISTLTIQRTEQRDSAMYRCASSRGQGSETQYFGPGTRLLVL.

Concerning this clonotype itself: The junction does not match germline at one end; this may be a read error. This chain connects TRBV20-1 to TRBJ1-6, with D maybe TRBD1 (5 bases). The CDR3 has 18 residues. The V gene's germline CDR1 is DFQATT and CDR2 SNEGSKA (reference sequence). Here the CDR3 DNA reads TGCAGTACTAGAGATCTCTCGACAGTAAGGTCCTATAATTCACCCCTCCACTTT. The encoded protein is CSTRDLSTVRSYNSPLHF.

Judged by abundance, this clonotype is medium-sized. The CDR3 DNA sequence: TGTGCCAGCAGCCCGGCTAGCGGGAGCCCTCAAGAGACCCAGTACTTC. This translates into CASSPASGSPQETQYF. The V call is TRBV11-1, the J call TRBJ2-5; 10 bases are a match to TRBD2. The CDR3 contains 16 residues. CDR1 and CDR2 (germline): SGHAT, FQDESV (reference sequence). The trim removed 5 bases at V and 2 bases at J, leaving 8 bases unmatched.

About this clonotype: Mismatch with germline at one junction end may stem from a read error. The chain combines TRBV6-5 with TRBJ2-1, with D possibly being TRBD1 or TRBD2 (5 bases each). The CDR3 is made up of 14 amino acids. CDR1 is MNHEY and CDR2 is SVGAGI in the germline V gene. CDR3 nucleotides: TGTGCCAGCAGGAGACATGGGGCGGGTAATGAGCGGTTCTTC. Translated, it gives CASRRHGAGNERFF.

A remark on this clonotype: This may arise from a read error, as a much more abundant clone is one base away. The CDR3 is CACSLGGITDAFF. As DNA, the CDR3 is TGTGCCTGCAGCTTAGGGGGAATCACTGATGCTTTCTTT. The V call is TRBV11-2, the J call TRBJ1-1, with a weak D call TRBD1 (6 bases). The CDR3 totals 13 residues. CDR1 SGHAT and CDR2 FQNNGV come from the germline V gene.

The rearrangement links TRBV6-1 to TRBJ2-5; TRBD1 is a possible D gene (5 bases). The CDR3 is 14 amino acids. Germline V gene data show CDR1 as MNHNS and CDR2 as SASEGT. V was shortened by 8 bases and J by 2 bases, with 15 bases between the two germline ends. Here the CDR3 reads CASGVIGDQETQYF. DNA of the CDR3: TGTGCCAGCGGAGTTATAGGGGATCAAGAGACCCAGTACTTC.

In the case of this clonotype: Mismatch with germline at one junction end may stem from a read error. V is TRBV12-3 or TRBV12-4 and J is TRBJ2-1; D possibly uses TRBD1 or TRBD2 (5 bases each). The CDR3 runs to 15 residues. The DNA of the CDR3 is TGTTCCAGTAATTCCCCGGGACGGGGATCTAATGAGCAGTTCTTC. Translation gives CSSNSPGRGSNEQFF.

CDR3 nucleotide sequence: TGTGCCAGCAGCTTGTCTCCTAGTGTCCCAGAGACCCAGTACTTC. Encoded protein: CASSLSPSVPETQYF. The chain couples TRBV7-9 to TRBJ2-5; D ambiguous. Looked up from germline, CDR1 is SEHNR and CDR2 is FQNEAQ (reference sequence). V dropped 3 bases and J dropped 4 bases, with 15 bases sitting between them. The CDR3 has 15 residues.

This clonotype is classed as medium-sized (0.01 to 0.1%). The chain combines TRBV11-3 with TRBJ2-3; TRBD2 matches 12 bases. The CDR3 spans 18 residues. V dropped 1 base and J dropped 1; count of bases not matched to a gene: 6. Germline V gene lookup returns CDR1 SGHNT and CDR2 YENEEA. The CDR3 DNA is TGTGCCAGCAGCTTAGGACTAGCGGGAGCAGGGGGCACAGATACGCAGTATTTT. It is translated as CASSLGLAGAGGTDTQYF.